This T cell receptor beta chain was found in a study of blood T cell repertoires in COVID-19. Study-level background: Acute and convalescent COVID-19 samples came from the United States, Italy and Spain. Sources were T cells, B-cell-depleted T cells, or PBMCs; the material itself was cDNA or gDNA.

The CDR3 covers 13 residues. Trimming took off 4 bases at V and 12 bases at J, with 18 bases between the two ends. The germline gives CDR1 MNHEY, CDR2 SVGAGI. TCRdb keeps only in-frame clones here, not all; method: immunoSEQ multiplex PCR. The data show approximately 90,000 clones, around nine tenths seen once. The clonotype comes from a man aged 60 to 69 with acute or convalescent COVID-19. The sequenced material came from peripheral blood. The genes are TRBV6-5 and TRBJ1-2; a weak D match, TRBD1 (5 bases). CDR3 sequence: CASSSPTALSDTF. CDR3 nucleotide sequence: TGTGCCAGCAGTTCCCCGACAGCCTTGTCTGACACCTTC.